This paragraph covers one T cell receptor (beta chain) sequence. Its antigen remains unknown. The data were obtained in a study of OX40 agonist ivuxolimab in advanced cancers. Study-wide context: Participants could have had prior anti-PD-1, anti-PD-L1 or anti-CTLA-4 therapy, and 40% had some. Notes on the study in general: CD4+ T cells averaged fewer expanded clones than CD8+ T cells. At 0.1 to 3.0 mg/kg, clonal expansion of CD4+ and CD8+ blood T cells had occurred by week 6.

The investigators sampled blood at baseline, at cycle 4 day 1, and at cycle 7 day 1. The CDR3 length is 15 residues. From germline, CDR1 is MNHEY and CDR2 SVGAGI. Trimming cost V 0 bases and J 5 bases, with 10 bases left between them. TCRdb's table, derived via immunoSEQ multiplex PCR, lists solely in-frame clones and lacks some. This sample has about 83,000 clones; about 81% occur once, and the top ten carry under 8%. V and J are TRBV6-5 and TRBJ1-4; D remains unclear. The sample in question was CD4+ or CD8+ T cells sorted from blood, obtained in a trial of the OX40 agonist ivuxolimab. The origin of this receptor is an adult with an advanced solid tumor such as melanoma, head and neck, liver or kidney cancer. The CDR3 loop is CASSYSNRANEKLFF. As DNA, the CDR3 is TGTGCCAGCAGTTACTCAAATCGGGCAAATGAAAAACTGTTTTTT.